This TCR beta chain was sequenced in a study of T cell changes during pregnancy in multiple sclerosis. Profiled with immunoSEQ multiplex PCR; TCRdb holds only in-frame clones, not every one. The sample has about 86,000 clones; 80% to 95% are singletons. Sequencing was performed on peripheral blood, taken in the first trimester of pregnancy. The clonotype was recovered from a female donor in good health, enrolled as a control in a pregnancy study.

CDR3 nucleotides: TGCAGCGTTGGAGGATTACAGGAGGGGAATGAAAAACTGTTTTTT. Its protein product is CSVGGLQEGNEKLFF. The J gene is TRBJ1-4, the V gene TRBV29-1; weak D call: TRBD1 (5 bases). Germline V lookup: CDR1 SQVTM, CDR2 ANQGSEA. The CDR3 extends over 15 amino acids. V was clipped by 4 bases and J by 5 bases, with 17 bases between them.